Many counts were recorded for the clone carrying this T cell receptor beta chain. The target antigen is unknown. The sample originates from a study of CD8 T cells in ankylosing spondylitis. Overall study findings and caveats: CD8+ cells made up the disease-linked clones, which were relatively rare in peripheral blood. The study looked at matched synovial fluid samples from ankylosing spondylitis patients. Disease-linked clones were reported to be significantly enriched there. One TCR beta motif, made up of under ten highly homologous variants, appeared characteristic of ankylosing spondylitis blood.

The CDR3 is made up of 14 amino acids. V lost 1 base to trimming and J lost 1 base, with 7 bases between them. MiXCR, applied by TCRdb to the 5' RACE reads, yields one record per CDR3 protein. The data contain approximately 400,000 distinct CDR3 sequences, roughly 26% of them singletons. Sequencing used blood, either unsorted or a sorted T cell fraction (not recorded which). This sequence originates from a male donor with ankylosing spondylitis. The rearrangement uses TRBV12-3 or TRBV12-4 and TRBJ2-5; no firm D call. CDR3 nucleotide sequence: TGTGCCAGCAGTTTAGTAGGGTTCCAAGAGACCCAGTACTTC. This codes for CASSLVGFQETQYF.